Shown below are 3 T cell receptor beta chains from a single sample sequenced in a study of CD8+ T cells in alopecia areata. The authors extracted RNA and reverse transcribed it into cDNA as the sequencing template. Repertoires were generated with immunoSEQ multiplex PCR, while TCRdb's copy carries only in-frame clones and drops some. The table includes about 110,000 clones, approximately 61% detected once. The sample comprised NKG2D-low CD8+ T cells sorted from blood. These receptors all stem from a human donor with alopecia areata.

This clone was counted a single time. This chain links TRBV13 with TRBJ2-2; 8 positions match TRBD1. J gave up 5 bases and V 6 bases, and 2 bases lay outside the gene matches. The CDR3 is made up of 13 amino acids. CDR1 PRHDT and CDR2 FYEKMQ come from the germline V gene (reference sequence). The CDR3 DNA reads TGTGCCAGCAGGACAGGGGCGACCGGGGAGCTGTTTTTT. This codes for CASRTGATGELFF.

This clone was seen a single time. The rearrangement joins TRBV10-1 to TRBJ2-1; TRBD2 matches 16 bases. The trim removed 6 bases at V and 4 bases at J, leaving 6 bases unmatched. The CDR3 has 17 amino acids. Germline V gives CDR1 WNHNN, CDR2 SYGVQD (reference sequence). CDR3 DNA sequence: TGCGCCAGCAGACCGGGACTAGCGGGAGGGCCTTACAATGAGCAGTTCTTC. Translating it yields CASRPGLAGGPYNEQFF.

The genes are TRBV9 and TRBJ2-1; perhaps D is TRBD1 or TRBD2 (5 bases each). V was pared by 0 bases and J by 6 bases, with 10 bases between. CDR3 size: 14 residues. The germline CDR1 and CDR2 sequences are SGDLS and YYNGEE. The CDR3 bases are TGTGCCAGCAGCGTAGGTCTGGGACCCAATGAGCAGTTCTTC. This encodes CASSVGLGPNEQFF.